The rows below give T cell receptor beta chains drawn from one sample of a study of molecular identifiers for immune sequencing clone quantification. TCRdb used MiXCR to reprocess the PCR reads, holding one entry per CDR3 protein. Of fewer than 350,000 distinct CDR3 sequences listed, 20% to 25% are singletons. The sample comprised naive CD8+ T cells from blood, with Jurkat cell RNA spiked in. These TCRs come from a human donor in good health. Some libraries in this study had Jurkat cell RNA spiked in. Both conserved end residues are part of each CDR3. D genes are given only for firm matches. Part of the rows lack a size; the others show once, few, many or a class for expanded clones.

abundance,j_gene,v_gene,d_gene,CDR3nt,CDR3aa
many,TRBJ2-7,TRBV20-1,NA,TGCAGTGCTAAAGGACAGCTCTACGAGCAGTACTTC,CSAKGQLYEQYF
NA,TRBJ2-3,TRBV23-1,NA,TGCGCCAGCAGTCAATCGGGCGGGGGCACAGATACGCAGTATTTT,CASSQSGGGTDTQYF
NA,TRBJ2-1,TRBV4-2,TRBD2,TGTGCCAGCAGCCAATCCCTAGCGGGGCTAAGAGAGAGGTTCTTC,CASSQSLAGLRERFF
many,TRBJ2-7,TRBV12-3/TRBV12-4,NA,TGTGCCAGCAGTTGGGACTCCCTCGAGCAGTACTTC,CASSWDSLEQYF
NA,TRBJ1-1,TRBV4-1,NA,TGCGCCAGCAGCCAAGTTCCGGGTCGGAGACTGAACACTGAAGCTTTCTTT,CASSQVPGRRLNTEAFF
NA,TRBJ1-1,TRBV4-1,NA,TGCGCCAGCAGCCAAGAGTGGGGTCGGGAGGTGGGAACTTTCTTT,CASSQEWGREVGTFF
many,TRBJ2-1,TRBV30,NA,TGTGCCTGGAGACCCAATCGTAGCTCGGGGAGGTCCGTCGGTGAGCAGTTCTTC,CAWRPNRSSGRSVGEQFF
many,TRBJ1-1,TRBV5-6,TRBD1,TGTGCCAGCAGCTTGGCGGGTGCGGGACAGGGTTCGGGCACTGAAGCTTTCTTT,CASSLAGAGQGSGTEAFF
many,TRBJ1-1,TRBV2,NA,TGTGCCAGCAGTCCCCAGGCGGGTAACACTGAAGCTTTCTTT,CASSPQAGNTEAFF
many,TRBJ2-2,TRBV19,NA,TGTGCCAGTAGTTCAGGGGGGCGAGGCACCGGGGAGCTGTTTTTT,CASSSGGRGTGELFF
many,TRBJ1-5,TRBV5-1,NA,TGCGCCAGCAGCTTACTCCACCGCGACCTAGATAGCAATCAGCCCCAGCATTTT,CASSLLHRDLDSNQPQHF
few,TRBJ1-3,TRBV4-3,NA,TGCGCCAGCAGCTCGGACAGTTTCGACACCATATATTTT,CASSSDSFDTIYF
many,TRBJ2-5,TRBV5-6,NA,TGTGCCAGCAGTTGGTCCGCCCAAGAGACCCAGTACTTC,CASSWSAQETQYF
many,TRBJ2-5,TRBV28,NA,TGTGCCAGCAGTTTCGACTCCAGATGGGGGACCCAGTACTTC,CASSFDSRWGTQYF
many,TRBJ2-2,TRBV7-9,TRBD1,TGTGCCAGCGGCGGGACAGGGGTCCCCGGGGAGCTGTTTTTT,CASGGTGVPGELFF
many,TRBJ1-1,TRBV12-3/TRBV12-4,NA,TGTGCCAGCCAAAGAGGACCGGGCACTGAAGCTTTCTTT,CASQRGPGTEAFF
many,TRBJ2-7,TRBV5-1,NA,TGCGCCAGCAGCTCCCAGGAGGAGCAGTACTTC,CASSSQEEQYF
many,TRBJ2-3,TRBV12-3/TRBV12-4,NA,TGTGCCAGCAGTTTTATCGGGGGAGATACAGATACGCAGTATTTT,CASSFIGGDTDTQYF
NA,TRBJ1-1,TRBV7-9,NA,TGTACCAGCAGCCCCCCGGGTAGAACTGAAGCTTTCTTT,CTSSPPGRTEAFF
many,TRBJ2-7,TRBV7-9,TRBD1,TGTGCCAGCAGCCCTCTACGGGACAGTCTAACATTC,CASSPLRDSLTF
NA,TRBJ2-2,TRBV12-3/TRBV12-4,TRBD1,TGTGCCAGCAGTTTATATCGTCTTATCAGGACAGGGACCACCGGGGAGCTGTTTTTT,CASSLYRLIRTGTTGELFF
few,TRBJ2-5,TRBV20-1,TRBD2,TGCAGTGCTACTAGCGGGGAGTACCAAGAGACCCAGTACTTC,CSATSGEYQETQYF
many,TRBJ2-3,TRBV3-1,NA,TGTGCCAGCAGCCAACAATGGGATACGCAGTATTTT,CASSQQWDTQYF
many,TRBJ1-5,TRBV4-1,TRBD1,TGCGCCAGCAGCCTGAGGACAGGGGAAGGTCAGCCCCAGCATTTT,CASSLRTGEGQPQHF
many,TRBJ2-1,TRBV15,TRBD1,TGTGCCACCAGCAGAGAAGTTGGGGACAGATACAATGAGCAGTTCTTC,CATSREVGDRYNEQFF
many,TRBJ2-2,TRBV3-1,NA,TGTGCCAGCAGCCAAGCGTGGGAATCCGGGGAGCTGTTTTTT,CASSQAWESGELFF
many,TRBJ2-5,TRBV7-9,NA,TGTGCCAGCAGCTTAAGGGTCGGCGGGTCGCAAGAGACCCAGTACTTC,CASSLRVGGSQETQYF
NA,TRBJ2-6,TRBV6-1,TRBD1,TGTGCCAGCAGTGATCAAACAGGGGCCGACTCTGGGGCCAACGTCCTGACTTTC,CASSDQTGADSGANVLTF
many,TRBJ1-1,TRBV4-3,NA,TGCGCCAGCAGCCAAGATCTGGGGTATTCCACTGAAGCTTTCTTT,CASSQDLGYSTEAFF
few,TRBJ2-7,TRBV20-1,TRBD2,TGCAGTGCTCGACCGGGGGGGACCTACGAGCAGTACTTC,CSARPGGTYEQYF
many,TRBJ1-1,TRBV6-5,TRBD1,TGTGCCAGCAGTTGGCAGGGGGTTGGAACTGAAGCTTTCTTT,CASSWQGVGTEAFF
once,TRBJ2-7,TRBV20-1,TRBD1,TGCAGTGCTAGACGGGGCCCCGGGACAGGGGACGAACTCCCCCTATACGAGCAGTACTTC,CSARRGPGTGDELPLYEQYF